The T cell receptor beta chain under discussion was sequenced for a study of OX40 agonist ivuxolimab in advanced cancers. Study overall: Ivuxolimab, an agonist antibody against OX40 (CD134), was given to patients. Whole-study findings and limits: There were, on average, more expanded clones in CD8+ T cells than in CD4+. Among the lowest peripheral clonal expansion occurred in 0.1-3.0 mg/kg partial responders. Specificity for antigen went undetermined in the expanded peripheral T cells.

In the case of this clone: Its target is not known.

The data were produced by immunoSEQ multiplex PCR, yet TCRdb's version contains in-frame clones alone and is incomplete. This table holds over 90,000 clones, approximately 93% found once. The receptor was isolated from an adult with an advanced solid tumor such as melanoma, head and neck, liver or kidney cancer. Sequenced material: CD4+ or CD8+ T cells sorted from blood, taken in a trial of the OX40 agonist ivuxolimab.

The CDR3 spells CASSTGTANTGELFF. The CDR3 bases are TGTGCCAGCAGTACCGGGACAGCGAACACCGGGGAGCTGTTTTTT. The rearrangement links TRBV6-4 to TRBJ2-2; 7 nucleotides align to TRBD1. Germline CDR1 is MRHNA and CDR2 is SNTAGT. V trimming: 5 bases; J trimming: 0 bases; junction bases outside the gene matches: 3. This CDR3 contains 15 residues.